The T cell receptor (beta chain) described here comes from a study of blood T cell repertoires in COVID-19. This clone was found once. Measured with immunoSEQ multiplex PCR; TCRdb has only the in-frame clones, and not every one. This sample has under 250,000 clones, with approximately 84% found just once. Trimming pared 6 bases from V and 1 base from J, leaving 9 bases between. The CDR3 covers 13 residues. The source of this sequence is a woman between 45 and 60 years old with active or convalescent COVID-19. The chain combines TRBV12-3 or TRBV12-4 with TRBJ1-1, with no clear D. Sequencing was done on a sample of peripheral blood. The CDR3 is CASSPGRNTEAFF. In nucleotides, the CDR3 is TGTGCCAGCAGCCCCGGGAGGAACACTGAAGCTTTCTTT.